These 7 T cell receptor beta chains share one sample of origin, sequenced in a study of siplizumab effects on memory and regulatory T cells. Sequencing was performed with immunoSEQ multiplex PCR; in TCRdb, only in-frame clones are kept and a portion is missing. In the table there are under 95,000 clones, roughly 94% of which are singletons. Sequenced material: non-Treg CD4+ T cells sorted from blood. Every receptor here comes from a human donor in good health.

This clone appeared once. This sequence joins TRBV19 and TRBJ1-6; 7 bases are shared with TRBD1. The length of the CDR3 is 15 residues. V lost 1 base and J lost 10; bases outside the gene matches: 7. Germline CDR1 reads LNHDA; CDR2 reads SQIVND (reference sequence). The CDR3 sequence: CASSIGDRVGSPLHF. CDR3 DNA sequence: TGTGCCAGTAGTATAGGCGACAGGGTGGGCTCACCCCTCCACTTT.

This chain links TRBV5-1 with TRBJ2-1; 12 bases map to TRBD2. CDR3 length: 16 amino acids. CDR1 and CDR2 (germline): SGHRS, YFSETQ. V was pared by 5 bases and J by 0 bases, with 3 bases of the junction left unmatched. CDR3 region: CASRPTSGSSYNEQFF. The CDR3 region has the DNA TGCGCCAGCAGACCGACTAGCGGGAGCTCCTACAATGAGCAGTTCTTC.

This rearrangement joins TRBV2 to TRBJ1-5, with D maybe TRBD1 (6 bases). Deletions cut 8 bases from V and 7 bases from J, with 24 bases between. Germline CDR1 is SNHLY and CDR2 is FYNNEI. The CDR3 loop spans 16 amino acids. In DNA form, the CDR3 reads TGTGCCAGCGCCTACGGCAGGGGAGATCGGGTACAGCCCCAGCATTTT. Translated: CASAYGRGDRVQPQHF. Supplemented by reference TRBV2 and TRBJ1-5, the full variable domain reads EPEVTQTPSHQVTQMGQEVILRCVPISNHLYFYWYRQILGQKVEFLVSFYNNEISEKSEIFDDQFSVERPDGSNFTLKIRSTKLEDSAMYFCASAYGRGDRVQPQHFGDGTRLSIL.

This chain links TRBV30 with TRBJ2-5; D gene ambiguous. V dropped 0 bases and J dropped 4 bases, with 6 bases sitting between them. This CDR3 region has 12 residues. Germline assignment: CDR1 GTSNPN and CDR2 SVGIG (reference sequence). The chain's CDR3 is CAWSVNRETQYF. In nucleotides, the CDR3 is TGTGCCTGGAGTGTAAACCGAGAGACCCAGTACTTC. The full variable domain, its missing parts supplied by reference TRBV30 and TRBJ2-5, is SQTIHQWPATLVQPVGSPLSLECTVEGTSNPNLYWYRQAAGRGLQLLFYSVGIGQISSEVPQNLSASRPQDRQFILSSKKLLLSDSGFYLCAWSVNRETQYFGPGTRLLVL.

The chain combines TRBV10-3 with TRBJ2-7; D is possibly TRBD1 or TRBD2 (5 bases each). Germline CDR1 reads ENHRY; CDR2 reads SYGVKD. The CDR3 is 12 amino acids. The V and J ends lost 4 bases and 8 bases respectively, with 12 bases between them. CDR3: CAISGERGQQYF. DNA of the CDR3: TGTGCCATCAGTGGTGAGAGGGGACAGCAGTACTTC.

The chain joins TRBV5-4 to TRBJ2-5, with TRBD2 identical over 9 bases. The germline V gene has CDR1 SGHNT and CDR2 YYREEE (reference sequence). J was trimmed by 5 bases and V by 5 bases; bases with no gene match: 10. This CDR3 is built from 15 residues. CDR3 loop: CASSLISGSGETQYF. The CDR3 region has the DNA TGTGCCAGCAGTTTGATTAGCGGGAGTGGGGAGACCCAGTACTTC.

J is TRBJ2-1 and V is TRBV18; 9 bases align to TRBD1. This CDR3 comprises 16 residues. CDR1 and CDR2 (germline): KGHSH, LQKENI. V gave up 1 base and J gave up 6 bases; unmatched junction bases: 7. In DNA, the CDR3 is TGTGCCAGCTCACCACTAGAAACAGGGGGCCGCAATGAGCAGTTCTTC. Translating gives CASSPLETGGRNEQFF. Full variable domain (remainder filled in from reference TRBV18 and TRBJ2-1): NAGVMQNPRHLVRRRGQEARLRCSPMKGHSHVYWYRQLPEEGLKFMVYLQKENIIDESGMPKERFSAEFPKEGPSILRIQQVVRGDSAAYFCASSPLETGGRNEQFFGPGTRLTVL.